This TCR beta chain was observed in a study of CD8 T cells in ankylosing spondylitis. Study observations and caveats: Within matched ankylosing spondylitis synovial fluid, disease-linked clones were reportedly significantly enriched.

The V segment lost 4 bases and the J segment 3 bases; nucleotides outside the gene matches: 11. Germline CDR1 reads MNHEY; CDR2 reads SVGEGT. CDR3 length: 18 residues. Scientists made TCR beta libraries using quantitative 5'-RACE with molecular barcodes. TCRdb reanalysed the 5' RACE reads using MiXCR and keeps one entry per CDR3 protein. There are hundreds of thousands of distinct CDR3 sequences in the sample; more than 25% occur only once, and approximately 4.6% lies in the top ten. This clonotype has more than one count but fewer than ten. What it binds is unknown. The V call is TRBV6-2 or TRBV6-3, the J call TRBJ2-7; 14 positions agree with TRBD2. The source is a male donor with ankylosing spondylitis or in good health (not recorded which). The sequencing sample was made of blood, either unsorted or a sorted T cell fraction (not recorded which). The CDR3 sequence: CASSSATSGGAGIYEQYF. CDR3 bases: TGTGCCAGCAGTTCCGCGACTAGCGGGGGGGCCGGTATCTACGAGCAGTACTTC.